Listed below are T cell receptor beta chains from one sample, sequenced in a study of CD8+CD57+ T cells in acquired aplastic anemia. TCRdb ran MiXCR on the reads and lists one entry per CDR3 protein. The data hold more than 150,000 distinct CDR3 sequences, with 35% to 50% observed a single time. The source material was sorted CD4+, CD8+, or CD8+CD57+ T cells (not recorded which) from PBMCs. The receptors derive from a human donor in good health. Each CDR3 is given with its conserved first and last residue. D genes are given only for firm matches. Only some rows state a clone size, as once, few, many or a class for expanded clones.

v_gene	j_gene	abundance	d_gene	CDR3aa	CDR3nt
TRBV29-1	TRBJ1-2	-	TRBD1	CSVVAGGKYYGYTF	TGCAGCGTTGTTGCAGGGGGCAAATACTATGGCTACACCTTC
TRBV20-1	TRBJ1-2	-	TRBD1	CSARMDRVYGYTF	TGCAGTGCTCGAATGGACAGGGTTTATGGCTACACCTTC
TRBV7-8	TRBJ2-5	-	-	CASSPRTQQETQYF	TGTGCCAGCAGCCCACGGACTCAACAAGAGACCCAGTACTTC
TRBV4-2	TRBJ2-5	-	TRBD2	CASSQDSLAGPSGTQYF	TGTGCCAGCAGCCAAGATTCGCTAGCGGGGCCCTCGGGAACCCAGTACTTC
TRBV6-4	TRBJ2-6	many	TRBD1	CASSDSAGGSGANVLTF	TGTGCCAGCAGTGACTCGGCAGGGGGCTCTGGGGCCAACGTCCTGACTTTC
TRBV7-9	TRBJ2-3	few	TRBD1	CASSLGQGSDTQYF	TGTGCCAGCAGCCTCGGACAGGGATCAGATACGCAGTATTTT
TRBV28	TRBJ1-3	-	-	CASSSSGTVGGNTIYF	TGTGCCAGCAGTTCCTCCGGGACGGTGGGAGGAAACACCATATATTTT
TRBV20-1	TRBJ1-2	-	-	CSARDGSGVGYTF	TGCAGTGCTAGAGATGGTTCAGGGGTTGGCTACACCTTC
TRBV28	TRBJ1-5	few	TRBD1	CASSLWAGGSNQPQHF	TGTGCCAGCAGTTTATGGGCAGGGGGGAGCAATCAGCCCCAGCATTTT
TRBV7-9	TRBJ2-7	-	-	CASSPRQESSYEQYF	TGTGCCAGCAGCCCCCGACAGGAGAGCTCCTACGAGCAGTACTTC
TRBV10-3	TRBJ1-6	-	-	CAPQERNSPLHF	TGTGCCCCCCAAGAGCGTAATTCACCCCTCCACTTT
TRBV9	TRBJ2-5	-	-	CASSVGGMTYQETQYF	TGCGCCAGCAGCGTAGGCGGGATGACGTACCAAGAGACCCAGTACTTC
TRBV6-1	TRBJ1-1	few	-	CASSEAYVRENTEAFF	TGTGCCAGCAGTGAAGCGTACGTCAGGGAGAACACTGAAGCTTTCTTT
TRBV20-1	TRBJ2-5	-	-	CSAEYIGETQYF	TGCAGTGCTGAATATATTGGTGAGACCCAGTACTTC
TRBV11-3	TRBJ1-1	once	TRBD1	CASSQQGALAEAFF	TGTGCCAGCAGCCAACAGGGGGCCCTCGCTGAAGCTTTCTTT
TRBV5-4	TRBJ2-5	-	TRBD1	CASSQKTGGTETQYF	TGTGCCAGCAGTCAGAAGACAGGGGGCACGGAGACCCAGTACTTC
TRBV24-1	TRBJ1-2	many	-	CATSEQGYGYTF	TGTGCCACCAGTGAACAGGGTTATGGCTACACCTTC
TRBV7-2	TRBJ2-5	-	-	CASSQKETQYF	TGTGCCAGCAGTCAAAAAGAGACCCAGTACTTC
TRBV6-5	TRBJ1-2	many	-	CASSSLGSSYGYTF	TGTGCCAGCAGTTCGCTGGGGTCCAGCTATGGCTACACCTTC
TRBV5-1	TRBJ1-1	many	TRBD1	CASSFLGQDALNTEAFF	TGCGCCAGCAGCTTTCTCGGACAGGACGCCTTGAACACTGAAGCTTTCTTT
TRBV9	TRBJ2-7	many	TRBD2	CASSVDASGISEQYF	TGTGCCAGCAGCGTAGATGCTAGCGGGATCTCCGAGCAGTACTTC
TRBV9	TRBJ1-4	-	-	CASSVGGDEKLFF	TGTGCCAGCAGCGTAGGAGGGGACGAAAAACTGTTTTTT
TRBV11-2	TRBJ2-2	-	-	CASSLMSGDYGGELFF	TGTGCCAGCAGCTTAATGTCAGGGGATTACGGCGGGGAGCTGTTTTTT
TRBV2	TRBJ2-3	few	-	CASSVTDTQYF	TGTGCCAGCAGTGTAACAGATACGCAGTATTTT
TRBV13	TRBJ2-5	many	TRBD1	CASRTGGLETQYF	TGTGCCAGCAGAACAGGGGGATTAGAGACCCAGTACTTC
TRBV20-1	TRBJ1-1	many	TRBD1	CSAGDRGLSEAFF	TGCAGTGCTGGGGACAGGGGGCTTTCTGAAGCTTTCTTT
TRBV6-1	TRBJ2-1	few	-	CASSKRGVGSSYNEQFF	TGTGCCAGCAGTAAGAGGGGTGTGGGCAGTTCCTACAATGAGCAGTTCTTC
TRBV20-1	TRBJ2-1	-	-	CSAMLGEGYNEQFF	TGCAGTGCTATGTTGGGCGAGGGCTACAATGAGCAGTTCTTC
TRBV5-1	TRBJ2-2	few	-	CASSSFMGAAFTGELFF	TGCGCCAGCAGCTCTTTCATGGGGGCGGCCTTTACCGGGGAGCTGTTTTTT
TRBV24-1	TRBJ2-3	few	-	CATSDLPGTPSTDTQYF	TGTGCCACCAGTGATTTGCCCGGGACTCCAAGCACAGATACGCAGTATTTT
TRBV10-1	TRBJ1-6	-	TRBD1	CASSDRGASWNSPLHF	TGCGCCAGCAGCGACAGGGGGGCATCTTGGAATTCACCCCTCCACTTT
TRBV10-3	TRBJ1-2	-	-	CAIRELGGANYGYTF	TGTGCCATCCGTGAGTTGGGGGGGGCGAACTATGGCTACACCTTC
TRBV6-5	TRBJ1-2	-	-	CASSYSNVPGNYGYTF	TGTGCCAGCAGTTACTCGAATGTACCTGGGAACTATGGCTACACCTTC
TRBV5-6	TRBJ2-7	-	TRBD1	CASRSSLWTGGFEQYF	TGTGCCAGCAGGTCCTCTTTGTGGACAGGGGGGTTCGAGCAGTACTTC
TRBV20-1	TRBJ2-7	many	-	CSARKSLGYEQYF	TGCAGTGCTAGAAAATCTCTGGGGTACGAGCAGTACTTC
TRBV27	TRBJ2-7	-	-	CASHGAGPTSYEQYF	TGTGCCAGCCATGGGGCAGGACCTACCTCCTACGAGCAGTACTTC
TRBV10-3	TRBJ1-5	few	-	CAISEVEGWSGNQPQHF	TGTGCCATCAGTGAGGTTGAGGGTTGGAGCGGGAATCAGCCCCAGCATTTT
TRBV7-2	TRBJ1-1	many	TRBD1	CASTLRWTGAGSNTEAFF	TGTGCCAGCACACTAAGATGGACAGGGGCCGGTTCGAACACTGAAGCTTTCTTT
TRBV20-1	TRBJ2-3	-	-	CSASSGVSTGTQYF	TGCAGTGCTTCGTCGGGGGTTAGCACAGGTACGCAGTATTTT
TRBV20-1	TRBJ1-6	-	-	CSARVQAGTRSRNSPLHF	TGCAGTGCTAGAGTGCAGGCAGGGACAAGGTCTCGAAATTCACCCCTCCACTTT
TRBV7-8	TRBJ2-3	-	TRBD2	CATGGIAGGPTDTQYF	TGTGCCACCGGGGGTATAGCGGGGGGGCCGACAGATACGCAGTATTTT
TRBV27	TRBJ1-1	few	-	CASMAATGTRGTEAFF	TGTGCCAGCATGGCCGCAACCGGGACCAGGGGCACTGAAGCTTTCTTT